These 2 T cell receptor beta chains came from one sample sequenced in a study of persistence of HIV-infected CD4 T cells. Nonspecific anti-CD3/anti-CD28 bead stimulation represents the broad CD4+ T cell repertoire. Responding CD4+ T cells were sorted by upregulation of both CD40 ligand and CD69. The libraries were made with immunoSEQ version 4 in survey mode. Here immunoSEQ multiplex PCR was the method, and the copy in TCRdb shows in-frame clones only, minus some. The table has over 35,000 clones, about 89% seen once; the top ten hold 0.85% to 1.3%. Their antigen targets remain unknown. The starting material was CD4+ T cells sorted from PBMCs after roughly 18-hour stimulation, obtained from a patient who received antiretroviral therapy. All receptors derive from an adult man with HIV who was CMV-seropositive.

J is TRBJ2-2 and V is TRBV3-1 (or the pseudogene TRBV3-2), with 7 bases matching TRBD1. Per germline, CDR1 LGHDT and CDR2 YNNKEL (reference sequence). The CDR3 runs to 14 residues. V was clipped by 3 bases and J by 6 bases; unmatched bases: 4. The CDR3 sequence: CASSQTGRSGELFF. CDR3 nucleotides: TGTGCCAGCAGCCAGACAGGGCGATCCGGGGAGCTGTTTTTT.

The genes are TRBV6-5 and TRBJ2-3; no definite D call. Germline V lookup: CDR1 MNHEY, CDR2 SVGAGI. The CDR3 spans 11 residues. Deletions cut 7 bases from V and 4 bases from J, with 6 bases between. CDR3 protein: CASTQADTQYF. DNA for the CDR3: TGTGCCAGCACCCAGGCAGATACGCAGTATTTT.